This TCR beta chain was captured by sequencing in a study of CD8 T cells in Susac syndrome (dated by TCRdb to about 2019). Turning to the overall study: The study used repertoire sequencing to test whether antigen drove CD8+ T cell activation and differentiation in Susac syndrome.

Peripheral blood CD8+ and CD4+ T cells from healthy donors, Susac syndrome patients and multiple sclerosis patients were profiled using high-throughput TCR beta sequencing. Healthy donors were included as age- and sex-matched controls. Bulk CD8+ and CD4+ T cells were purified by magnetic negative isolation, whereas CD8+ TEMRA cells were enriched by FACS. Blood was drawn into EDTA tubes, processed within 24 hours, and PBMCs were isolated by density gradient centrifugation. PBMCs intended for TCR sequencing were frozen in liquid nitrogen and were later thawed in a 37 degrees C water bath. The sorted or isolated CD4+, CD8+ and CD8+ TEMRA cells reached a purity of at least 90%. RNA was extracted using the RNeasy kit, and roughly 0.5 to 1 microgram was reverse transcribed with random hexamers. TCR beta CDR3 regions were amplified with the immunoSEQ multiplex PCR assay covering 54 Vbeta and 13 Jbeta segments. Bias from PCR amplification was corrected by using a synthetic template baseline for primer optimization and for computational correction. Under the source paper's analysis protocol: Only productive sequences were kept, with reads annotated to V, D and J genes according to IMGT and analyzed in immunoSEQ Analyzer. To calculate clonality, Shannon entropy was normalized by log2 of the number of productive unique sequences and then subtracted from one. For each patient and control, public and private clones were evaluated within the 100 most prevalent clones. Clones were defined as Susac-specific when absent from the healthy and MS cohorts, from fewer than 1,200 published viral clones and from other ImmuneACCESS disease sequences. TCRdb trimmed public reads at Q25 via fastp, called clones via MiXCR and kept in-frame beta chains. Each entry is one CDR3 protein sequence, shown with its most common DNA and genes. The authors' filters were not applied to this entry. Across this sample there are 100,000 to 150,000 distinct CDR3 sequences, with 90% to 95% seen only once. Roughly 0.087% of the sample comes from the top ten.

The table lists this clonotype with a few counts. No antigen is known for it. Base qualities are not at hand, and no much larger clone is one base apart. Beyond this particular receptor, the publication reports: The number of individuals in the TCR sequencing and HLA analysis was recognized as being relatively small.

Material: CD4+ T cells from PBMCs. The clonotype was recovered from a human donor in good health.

The CDR3 has the sequence CASSLLNTEAFF. The DNA sequence reads TGTGCCAGCAGTTTATTGAACACTGAAGCTTTCTTT. The chain is assembled from TRBV28 and TRBJ1-1, with the D segment identity uncertain. Spanning cysteine to phenylalanine, the CDR3 consists of 12 amino acids. CDR3 DNA only is kept here, 36 bases in frame from base 1. Sequences MDHEN (CDR1) and SYDVKM (CDR2) are obtained from the germline V gene. V is pared back by 1 base and J by 0 bases, with 0 bases lying between the germline termini.